Below, 12 T cell receptor beta chains from the same sample are listed, as sequenced in a study of Ad26.COV2.S vaccination and SARS-CoV-2 variants. Regarding treatment: some 20 received Ad26.COV2.S at low or high dose, single or two shots; five or six received placebo; per-sample allocation not given. Sample collection was performed on day 63 after the first vaccine or placebo injection. Sequencing used immunoSEQ multiplex PCR; TCRdb keeps in-frame clones, though not all of them. The sample lists about 350,000 clones, 75% to 90% seen once, with about 10% in the top ten. The sequenced sample was peripheral blood, obtained in a trial of Ad26.COV2.S vaccine versus placebo. The origin of the receptors is a person between 18 and 65 years old who received the Ad26.COV2.S COVID-19 vaccine or a placebo.

The chain recombines TRBV4-2 with TRBJ1-4; 7 bases are shared with TRBD1. This CDR3 is built from 16 residues. Unmatched junction bases numbered 4, after V lost 2 bases and J lost 1 base. Germline V gives CDR1 LGHNA, CDR2 YNFKEQ. CDR3 sequence reads: CASSQRGPGTNEKLFF. DNA of the CDR3: TGTGCCAGCAGCCAAAGGGGGCCTGGAACTAATGAAAAACTGTTTTTT.

This clone was counted between two and nine times. The rearrangement links TRBV6-2 or TRBV6-3 to TRBJ2-1; TRBD2 agrees at 8 bases. The CDR3 loop spans 20 amino acids. CDR1 is MNHEY and CDR2 is SVGEGT in the germline V gene. The J segment lost 1 base and the V segment lost 5 bases, leaving 19 bases of the junction unmatched. The CDR3 protein is CASSPGQFFGLAESYNEQFF. CDR3 in DNA: TGTGCCAGCAGTCCCGGACAATTTTTCGGACTAGCAGAATCCTACAATGAGCAGTTCTTC.

The V gene is TRBV9, the J gene TRBJ2-3; TRBD2 matches at 15 bases. CDR1 is SGDLS, CDR2 YYNGEE, per germline. The CDR3 contains 20 residues. The V and J ends lost 0 bases and 1 base, in that order; junction bases with no gene match: 9. The CDR3 bases are TGTGCCAGCAGCGTAGTTTCGGGACTAGCGGGAGGAAAGGGCACAGATACGCAGTATTTT. Translated, it gives CASSVVSGLAGGKGTDTQYF.

V and J are TRBV7-9 and TRBJ2-1; 8 nucleotides match TRBD2. The germline CDR1 and CDR2 sequences are SEHNR and FQNEAQ (reference sequence). This CDR3 has 15 amino acids. J gave up 5 bases and V 6 bases, and 9 bases lay outside the gene matches. The CDR3 DNA reads as TGTGCCAGCAGTCCAAGCGGGAGTGAGGACAATGAGCAGTTCTTC. Amino acids: CASSPSGSEDNEQFF. Looking up the rest from reference TRBV7-9 and TRBJ2-1 gives the full variable domain: DTGVSQNPRHKITKRGQNVTFRCDPISEHNRLYWYRQTLGQGPEFLTYFQNEAQLEKSRLLSDRFSAERPKGSFSTLEIQRTEQGDSAMYLCASSPSGSEDNEQFFGPGTRLTVL.

The chain joins TRBV4-2 to TRBJ2-7; 9 bases match TRBD1. Per the germline V gene, CDR1 is LGHNA and CDR2 is YNFKEQ. The CDR3 spans 16 residues. V dropped 3 bases and J dropped 6; count of bases not matched to a gene: 12. Written as DNA, the CDR3 is TGTGCCAGCAGCCAGAGTGTGGACAGGGGAACGGGCGAGCAGTACTTC. Residues: CASSQSVDRGTGEQYF.

The V call is TRBV12-1, the J call TRBJ2-4; TRBD1, the table's D call, was not compared with the DNA. TRBV12-1 is given as a pseudogene. This CDR3 has 16 residues. CDR3 nucleotides: TGTGCCAGCAGTGACAGGAACAAGCTAGCCAAAAACATTCAGTACTTC. Protein: CASSDRNKLAKNIQYF.

The CDR3 protein is CASSPDRGRNTIYF. CDR3 nucleotides: TGTGCCAGCAGTCCGGACAGGGGCAGAAACACCATATATTTT. The V and J genes are TRBV7-2 and TRBJ1-3, with 9 bases aligning to TRBD1. V dropped 6 bases and J dropped 5; count of bases not matched to a gene: 5. The germline V gene has CDR1 SGHTA and CDR2 FQGNSA. The CDR3 runs 14 residues.

This clone was found once. The rearrangement links TRBV4-3 to TRBJ1-1; no firm D call. Germline V CDR1 and CDR2: LGHNA, YSLEER. This CDR3 region has 16 residues. V lost 0 bases and J 3 bases, leaving 14 bases between the germline ends. The CDR3, as DNA: TGCGCCAGCAGCCAAGATCGAGACCTGAAGGACACTGAAGCTTTCTTT. The encoded protein is CASSQDRDLKDTEAFF.

This chain connects TRBV30 to TRBJ2-7; 10 bases match TRBD2. CDR3 length: 14 amino acids. J lost 7 bases, V lost 4 bases, and 10 bases had no gene match. CDR1 and CDR2 from the germline V gene are GTSNPN and SVGIG (reference sequence). CDR3 sequence reads: CAWNKSGGAGEQYF. CDR3 nucleotides: TGTGCCTGGAATAAGAGCGGGGGGGCGGGAGAGCAGTACTTC.

DNA for the CDR3: TGCGCCAGCAGCTTGGAGGCCAGGGGGCCGAATGAGCAGTTCTTC. This encodes CASSLEARGPNEQFF. This chain links TRBV5-1 with TRBJ2-1, with TRBD1 identical over 8 bases. Germline lookup yields CDR1 SGHRS and CDR2 YFSETQ. The CDR3 is made up of 15 amino acids. V lost 0 bases, J lost 7 bases, and 6 bases stayed unmatched.

This chain links TRBV7-2 with TRBJ2-7; the match to TRBD2 covers 13 bases. Losses at the gene ends were 3 bases for V and 6 bases for J; bases not matched to a gene: 5. This CDR3 spans 15 amino acids. Germline values: CDR1 SGHTA, CDR2 FQGNSA. CDR3 DNA: TGTGCCAGCAGCTTTACTAGCGGGAGGGCAAGCGAGCAGTACTTC. It is translated as CASSFTSGRASEQYF.

V and J are TRBV4-3 and TRBJ1-2, with D uncertain. This CDR3 is 13 amino acids long. Germline CDR1 LGHNA, CDR2 YSLEER. The ends were cut back, 0 bases at V and 7 bases at J, with 9 bases in the middle. CDR3 loop: CASSQDSPAGYTF. For the CDR3, the DNA is TGCGCCAGCAGCCAAGATAGTCCGGCTGGCTACACCTTC.